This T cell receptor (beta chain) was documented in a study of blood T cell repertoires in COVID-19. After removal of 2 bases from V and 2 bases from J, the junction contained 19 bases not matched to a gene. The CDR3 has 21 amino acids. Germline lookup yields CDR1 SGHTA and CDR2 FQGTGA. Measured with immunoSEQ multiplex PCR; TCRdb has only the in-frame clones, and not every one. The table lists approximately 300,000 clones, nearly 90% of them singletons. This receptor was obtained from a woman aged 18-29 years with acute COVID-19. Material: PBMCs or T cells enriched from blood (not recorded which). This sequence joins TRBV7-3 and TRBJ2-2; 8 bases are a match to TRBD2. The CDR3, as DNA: TGTGCCAGCAGCTTAGTCCCCAAGACTAGCGTTGCGTTGGAAAACACCGGGGAGCTGTTTTTT. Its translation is CASSLVPKTSVALENTGELFF.